This TCR beta chain was captured in a study of cytomegalovirus exposure and HLA in healthy donors. This CDR3 has 14 amino acids. Between the trimmed V and J ends, which lost 2 bases and 0 bases, there was a span of 9 bases. Germline V lookup: CDR1 SGHRS, CDR2 YFSETQ. With regard to this clone: Its antigen remains unknown.

Amplification used 60 Vbeta primers and 13 Jbeta primers. Some clones are missing from TCRdb's copy, which holds only in-frame ones; the method was immunoSEQ multiplex PCR. Among 200,000 to 250,000 clones listed, approximately 79% were seen once. Study-level points and caveats: A later analysis, which compared TCR beta chains of equal frequency, found the HLA-associated ones more clonally expanded.

The sample was PBMCs. The source is a man aged 50 or older in good health and CMV-seronegative. This chain joins TRBV5-1 and TRBJ2-7, with a weak D call TRBD1 (5 bases). In DNA, the CDR3 is TGCGCCAGCAGCTTTACAGGTAGCTCCTACGAGCAGTACTTC. Amino acid sequence: CASSFTGSSYEQYF. Filled out from reference TRBV5-1 and TRBJ2-7, the complete variable domain reads KAGVTQTPRYLIKTRGQQVTLSCSPISGHRSVSWYQQTPGQGLQFLFEYFSETQRNKGNFPGRFSGRQFSNSRSEMNVSTLELGDSALYLCASSFTGSSYEQYFGPGTRLTVT.